This is a list of T cell receptor beta chains from one sample in a study of identical twins. TCRdb passed the 5' RACE reads through MiXCR, listing each CDR3 protein once. The sample lists around 1.7 million distinct CDR3 sequences, about 31% occurring once. The specimen sequenced was cord blood. These receptors originate from a newborn girl in good health. Each CDR3 is given with its conserved first and last residue. A D gene is named only where the DNA matches it firmly. For some rows the clone size is stated as once, few or many, or as a class when expanded; others skip it.

.,TRBV27,TRBJ1-6,.,TGTGCCAGCAGTCCCTTCTCTTCGACAGGCCGTATCCACTTT,CASSPFSSTGRIHF
.,TRBV7-9,TRBJ1-4,.,TGTGCCAGCAGCTTGGGAGGAATGGGCTTACTAGAAAAACTGTTTTTT,CASSLGGMGLLEKLFF
few,TRBV11-2,TRBJ2-3,TRBD1,TGTGCCAGCAGCGCCCCAGGGGGTAGCACAGATACGCAGTATTTT,CASSAPGGSTDTQYF
few,TRBV3-1,TRBJ2-4,.,TGTGCCAGCAGCCAAGGGAGCCAGGGACGGAGGCTATCCTGGGGGCAGTACTTC,CASSQGSQGRRLSWGQYF
.,TRBV7-2,TRBJ2-3,TRBD2,TGTGCCAGCAGCTTAACTAGCGGGGGGGCGAGGACAGATACGCAGTATTTT,CASSLTSGGARTDTQYF
.,TRBV20-1,TRBJ1-1,.,TGCAGTGCTAGTATTGCAGGGACCATGAACACTGAAGCTTTCTTT,CSASIAGTMNTEAFF
many,TRBV28,TRBJ2-7,.,TGTGCCAGCAGGACGCACAGCTCCTACGAGCAGTACTTC,CASRTHSSYEQYF
.,TRBV14,TRBJ2-2,.,TGTGCCAGCAGTTCGACCATGTTCGCGAACACCGGGGAGCTGTTTTTT,CASSSTMFANTGELFF
.,TRBV15,TRBJ2-1,.,TGTGCCACCAGCAGAGGCAGGAACACACTGGACAATGAGCAGTTCTTC,CATSRGRNTLDNEQFF
.,TRBV29-1,TRBJ2-1,.,TGCAGCGTTGAAGTCCGGGGACTCCAGTTCTTC,CSVEVRGLQFF
once,TRBV10-3,TRBJ1-1,.,TGTGCCATCAGTGAGTCTAGGACAGACACTGGAGCTTTCTTT,CAISESRTDTGAFF
once,TRBV2,TRBJ2-2,TRBD2,TGTGCCAGCAGTGAAGCGCGGGTAGCGGGGATAGGTAACACCGGGGAGCTGTTTTTT,CASSEARVAGIGNTGELFF
many,TRBV12-3/TRBV12-4,TRBJ2-7,.,TGTGCCAGCAGTTTTGAATTAGCGGTCCAACTTATCACCTACGAGCAGTACTTC,CASSFELAVQLITYEQYF
.,TRBV6-1,TRBJ2-5,.,TGTGCCAGCAAAGTCAGCCAAGAGACCCAGTACTTC,CASKVSQETQYF
.,TRBV9,TRBJ2-2,.,TGTGCCAGCAGCGTCAGCGGAAGAGGGACCGGGGAGCTGTTTTTT,CASSVSGRGTGELFF
few,TRBV6-6,TRBJ2-1,.,TGTGCCAGCGAAAGGGGCACCTACAATGAGCAGTTCTTC,CASERGTYNEQFF
few,TRBV4-2,TRBJ2-2,TRBD2,TGTGCCAGCAGCCATGACCTAGCGGGAGACACCGGGGAGCTGTTTTTT,CASSHDLAGDTGELFF
.,TRBV5-1,TRBJ1-4,TRBD1,TGCGCCAGCAGCTTGGAACAGGGGCTTGGGGCTAATGAAAAACTGTTTTTT,CASSLEQGLGANEKLFF
.,TRBV4-2,TRBJ2-3,.,TGTGCCAGCAGCCAAGGAGCTGGGGTCACAGATACGCAGTATTTT,CASSQGAGVTDTQYF
few,TRBV5-1,TRBJ2-5,.,TGCGCCAGCAGCTTGGACGCTAGCGATAAGTACTTC,CASSLDASDKYF
.,TRBV7-9,TRBJ2-3,TRBD1,TGTGCCAGCAGCCCCCGGGACAGGGGCAGGACAGATACGCAGTATTTT,CASSPRDRGRTDTQYF
.,TRBV3-1,TRBJ2-5,TRBD2,TGTGCCAGCAGCCAAGAGAGGCTAGCGGGGGCCACGGTTGAGCAGTACTTC,CASSQERLAGATVEQYF
.,TRBV20-1,TRBJ2-7,.,TGCAGTGCTAGGAGGGACCCTCACAATGAGCAGTACTTC,CSARRDPHNEQYF
.,TRBV10-3,TRBJ2-2,.,TGTGCCATCAGGACCGTGGACTTCTCCGGGGAGCTGTTTTTT,CAIRTVDFSGELFF
.,TRBV14,TRBJ2-7,.,TGTGCCAGCAGCCAAACCGGCGACGTACCGGGCGAGCAGTACTTC,CASSQTGDVPGEQYF
.,TRBV20-1,TRBJ2-7,.,TGCAGTGCTAGCGATCGCGGGACAACCTCCTACGAGCAGTACTTC,CSASDRGTTSYEQYF
.,TRBV19,TRBJ2-7,.,TGTGCCAGTAGCCCCAGGAGGAGCTCCTACGAGCAGTACTTC,CASSPRRSSYEQYF
.,TRBV7-2,TRBJ2-2,TRBD2,TGTGCCAGCAGACCAGGGTGGACTAGCGGGAACACCGGGGAGCTGTTTTTT,CASRPGWTSGNTGELFF
.,TRBV13,TRBJ2-3,.,TGTGCCAGCAGCCACCGGGGCAGGGGAACAGATACGCAGTATTTT,CASSHRGRGTDTQYF
few,TRBV3-1,TRBJ2-4,TRBD1,TGTGCCAGCAGCCGAGGATCGACAGGGGGCACGGGAAACATTCAGTACTTC,CASSRGSTGGTGNIQYF
.,TRBV4-2,TRBJ2-1,.,TGTGCCAGCAGCCAAAGAACTGCGGGGTACTACAATGAGCAGTTCTTC,CASSQRTAGYYNEQFF
.,TRBV4-1,TRBJ2-1,.,TGCGCCAGCAGCCAATGGGTCGGGACCTACAATGAGCAGTTCTTC,CASSQWVGTYNEQFF
.,TRBV12-3/TRBV12-4,TRBJ2-4,.,TGTGCCAGCAGTTTGCGGGGCTGGGATCAAAACATTCAGTACTTC,CASSLRGWDQNIQYF
.,TRBV27,TRBJ2-3,.,TGTGCCAGCAGTTTGGAGTTTAGCACAGATACGCAGTATTTT,CASSLEFSTDTQYF
.,TRBV20-1,TRBJ2-7,.,TGCAGTGCTAGCCCACCTACTAGTCCCTCCTACAATGAGCAGTACTTC,CSASPPTSPSYNEQYF
many,TRBV28,TRBJ2-7,TRBD1,TGTGCCAGCAGTTCGACCAGGACAGGGCACGCCTACGAGCAGTACTTC,CASSSTRTGHAYEQYF
.,TRBV4-2,TRBJ2-7,TRBD2,TGTGCCAGCAGCCAAGATTGGGGACTAGCGGCCTACGAGCAGTACTTC,CASSQDWGLAAYEQYF
.,TRBV5-1,TRBJ1-6,TRBD1,TGCGCCAGCAGCGCAACGGGACAGGAGTATAATTCACCCCTCCACTTT,CASSATGQEYNSPLHF
few,TRBV28,TRBJ2-7,TRBD2,TGTGCCAGCAGTCCGGGACTAGCGGGAGTGAGAATTCTACGGGAGCAGTACTTC,CASSPGLAGVRILREQYF
few,TRBV12-3/TRBV12-4,TRBJ2-1,.,TGTGCCAGCGACAGTCTTAGGGGTAATGAGCAGTTCTTC,CASDSLRGNEQFF